Listed below are T cell receptor beta chains from one sample, sequenced in a study of blood T cell repertoires in COVID-19. Clones were sequenced by immunoSEQ multiplex PCR, and TCRdb holds only the in-frame ones, with some missing. Of 130,000 or so clones in the sample, around 88% were seen once. Sequencing was performed on peripheral blood. These TCRs come from a man aged 45-65 years with active or convalescent COVID-19. CDR3s include the opening cysteine and the closing phenylalanine or tryptophan. Each record gives: J gene, clone size, V gene, D gene, CDR3 protein, CDR3 DNA. D genes are given only for firm matches. A clone size is listed for some rows: how often the clone was seen (once, few, many), or a class if it is expanded.

J: TRBJ2-1
size: NA
V: TRBV27
D: NA
CDR3: CASSTRGYNEQFF
DNA: TGTGCCAGCAGTACTCGAGGATACAATGAGCAGTTCTTC

J: TRBJ1-4
size: NA
V: TRBV27
D: TRBD1
CDR3: CASSSQGATNEKLFF
DNA: TGTGCCAGCAGTTCCCAGGGGGCTACTAATGAAAAACTGTTTTTT

J: TRBJ2-1
size: NA
V: TRBV29-1
D: TRBD2
CDR3: CSVDRTSANEQFF
DNA: TGCAGCGTTGATCGTACTAGCGCCAATGAGCAGTTCTTC

J: TRBJ1-1
size: once
V: TRBV27
D: NA
CDR3: CASSLIQTGEAFF
DNA: TGTGCCAGCAGTTTAATACAAACGGGTGAAGCTTTCTTT

J: TRBJ2-7
size: NA
V: TRBV3-1/TRBV3-2
D: TRBD1
CDR3: CASELWLWLGGCEQYF
DNA: TGTGCCAGCGAATTGTGGCTGTGGTTAGGGGGCTGCGAGCAGTACTTC

J: TRBJ2-3
size: NA
V: TRBV3-1/TRBV3-2
D: NA
CDR3: CASSHGESADTQYF
DNA: TGTGCCAGCAGCCACGGGGAATCGGCAGATACGCAGTATTTT

J: TRBJ1-1
size: NA
V: TRBV29-1
D: NA
CDR3: CSVLNFGWTEAFF
DNA: TGCAGCGTCCTTAATTTCGGGTGGACTGAAGCTTTCTTT

J: TRBJ1-1
size: NA
V: TRBV6-5
D: TRBD1
CDR3: CASSLTGDTEAFF
DNA: TGTGCCAGCAGTCTGACAGGGGACACTGAAGCTTTCTTT

J: TRBJ2-7
size: NA
V: TRBV5-6
D: TRBD1
CDR3: CASSGRDRASYEQYF
DNA: TGTGCCAGCAGCGGCCGGGACAGGGCCTCCTACGAGCAGTACTTC

J: TRBJ2-5
size: NA
V: TRBV12-3/TRBV12-4
D: TRBD2
CDR3: CASTGTRWETQYF
DNA: TGTGCCAGCACCGGGACTAGATGGGAGACCCAGTACTTC

J: TRBJ1-1
size: NA
V: TRBV19
D: TRBD1
CDR3: CASRTGPTEAFF
DNA: TGTGCCAGCAGGACAGGGCCCACTGAAGCTTTCTTT

J: TRBJ1-2
size: NA
V: TRBV3-1/TRBV3-2
D: NA
CDR3: CASSQDIFTGGSYGYTF
DNA: TGTGCCAGCAGCCAAGATATATTCACGGGGGGATCATATGGCTACACCTTC

J: TRBJ2-5
size: once
V: TRBV3-1/TRBV3-2
D: TRBD2
CDR3: CASSPRSGGPPQETQYF
DNA: TGTGCCAGCAGCCCAAGGAGCGGGGGGCCCCCCCAAGAGACCCAGTACTTC

J: TRBJ1-1
size: NA
V: TRBV10-2
D: NA
CDR3: CASRAGNTEAFF
DNA: TGCGCCAGCCGCGCGGGGAACACTGAAGCTTTCTTT

J: TRBJ1-3
size: NA
V: TRBV5-1
D: NA
CDR3: CASRMDSSGNTIYF
DNA: TGCGCCAGCAGGATGGACAGCTCTGGAAACACCATATATTTT

J: TRBJ1-1
size: NA
V: TRBV6-6
D: NA
CDR3: CASSYPGQSGSTEAFF
DNA: TGTGCCAGCAGTTACCCTGGACAGTCGGGTAGCACTGAAGCTTTCTTT

J: TRBJ2-6
size: NA
V: TRBV9
D: TRBD1
CDR3: CASSAGTGKSGANVLTF
DNA: TGTGCCAGCAGCGCGGGGACAGGGAAGTCTGGGGCCAACGTCCTGACTTTC

J: TRBJ1-2
size: NA
V: TRBV27
D: NA
CDR3: CASSLGTLERHNYGYTF
DNA: TGTGCCAGCAGTCTCGGGACTCTCGAAAGACATAACTATGGCTACACCTTC

J: TRBJ2-7
size: NA
V: TRBV5-1
D: TRBD2
CDR3: CASSLALAGGSEQYF
DNA: TGCGCCAGCAGCTTGGCCCTAGCGGGGGGTTCCGAGCAGTACTTC

J: TRBJ2-7
size: NA
V: TRBV5-6
D: NA
CDR3: CASSLGGVAYEQYF
DNA: TGTGCCAGCAGCTTGGGCGGGGTTGCCTACGAGCAGTACTTC

J: TRBJ2-2
size: NA
V: TRBV5-4
D: NA
CDR3: CASSREGRTNTGELFF
DNA: TGTGCCAGCAGCCGCGAGGGGAGGACGAACACCGGGGAGCTGTTTTTT

J: TRBJ2-6
size: NA
V: TRBV6-1
D: NA
CDR3: CASSVGHSSGANVLTF
DNA: TGTGCCAGCAGTGTGGGACACAGCTCTGGGGCCAACGTCCTGACTTTC

J: TRBJ2-1
size: NA
V: TRBV6-2/TRBV6-3
D: TRBD2
CDR3: CASSYPARLAGLSSYNEQFF
DNA: TGTGCCAGCAGTTACCCCGCCCGACTAGCGGGGTTAAGCTCCTACAATGAGCAGTTCTTC

J: TRBJ2-7
size: NA
V: TRBV5-1
D: TRBD1
CDR3: CASSPGTGPYEQYF
DNA: TGCGCCAGCAGCCCCGGGACAGGACCCTACGAGCAGTACTTC

J: TRBJ2-3
size: once
V: TRBV19
D: NA
CDR3: CASGQGYSVSDTQYF
DNA: TGTGCCAGTGGGCAGGGGTATTCGGTTTCGGATACGCAGTATTTT

J: TRBJ1-5
size: NA
V: TRBV5-4
D: NA
CDR3: CATESGYSNQPQHF
DNA: TGTGCTACAGAGAGCGGGTATAGCAATCAGCCCCAGCATTTT

J: TRBJ1-2
size: NA
V: TRBV28
D: TRBD1
CDR3: CASLEDRVQGYTF
DNA: TGTGCCAGCTTGGAAGACAGGGTTCAAGGCTACACCTTC

J: TRBJ1-1
size: NA
V: TRBV2
D: NA
CDR3: CATQRSRNTEAFF
DNA: TGTGCCACTCAGCGGTCGCGGAACACTGAAGCTTTCTTT

J: TRBJ1-4
size: NA
V: TRBV2
D: NA
CDR3: CASIPNRGNNEKLFF
DNA: TGTGCCAGCATCCCGAATCGAGGGAATAATGAAAAACTGTTTTTT

J: TRBJ2-2
size: NA
V: TRBV5-1
D: NA
CDR3: CASSPTGTHISGELFF
DNA: TGCGCCAGCAGCCCTACCGGGACACATATTTCCGGGGAGCTGTTTTTT

J: TRBJ2-7
size: NA
V: TRBV7-8
D: TRBD2
CDR3: CASSLASGGTYEQYF
DNA: TGTGCCAGCAGCTTAGCTAGCGGGGGGACCTACGAGCAGTACTTC

J: TRBJ1-1
size: NA
V: TRBV28
D: NA
CDR3: CASSPDRRNTEAFF
DNA: TGTGCCAGCAGTCCTGACAGAAGAAACACTGAAGCTTTCTTT

J: TRBJ2-5
size: NA
V: TRBV7-2
D: NA
CDR3: CASSLGRGMGETQYF
DNA: TGTGCCAGCAGTCTAGGAAGGGGGATGGGAGAGACCCAGTACTTC

J: TRBJ1-2
size: NA
V: TRBV3-1/TRBV3-2
D: NA
CDR3: CASSHTVRGEGYTF
DNA: TGTGCCAGCAGCCACACCGTCCGCGGCGAGGGCTACACCTTC

J: TRBJ2-3
size: NA
V: TRBV10-1
D: NA
CDR3: CASSLGTALGSDTQYF
DNA: TGCGCCAGCAGTCTTGGGACTGCCCTCGGGTCAGATACGCAGTATTTT

J: TRBJ2-2
size: NA
V: TRBV2
D: NA
CDR3: CASRAPGELFF
DNA: TGTGCCAGCAGGGCCCCCGGGGAGCTGTTTTTT

J: TRBJ2-3
size: NA
V: TRBV30
D: NA
CDR3: CAWDLQGAGTDTQYF
DNA: TGTGCCTGGGACCTACAGGGTGCTGGCACAGATACGCAGTATTTT

J: TRBJ1-2
size: once
V: TRBV5-4
D: NA
CDR3: CASSFDRRSYGYTF
DNA: TGTGCCAGCAGCTTCGACAGGAGGAGCTATGGCTACACCTTC

J: TRBJ1-2
size: NA
V: TRBV6-6
D: TRBD1
CDR3: CASSQAGTGNYGYTF
DNA: TGTGCCAGCAGTCAAGCCGGGACAGGCAACTATGGCTACACCTTC

J: TRBJ1-1
size: NA
V: TRBV29-1
D: TRBD1
CDR3: CSVARTGGTEAFF
DNA: TGCAGCGTCGCCCGCACAGGGGGCACTGAAGCTTTCTTT

J: TRBJ1-6
size: NA
V: TRBV2
D: TRBD1
CDR3: CASRALTGPNSPLHF
DNA: TGTGCCAGCAGGGCTCTGACAGGGCCAAATTCACCCCTCCACTTT

J: TRBJ2-5
size: NA
V: TRBV27
D: NA
CDR3: CASSLSGGAQETQYF
DNA: TGTGCCAGCAGTTTATCGGGGGGGGCCCAGGAGACCCAGTACTTC

J: TRBJ2-3
size: NA
V: TRBV7-6
D: TRBD2
CDR3: CASSLAPTSGITDTQYF
DNA: TGTGCCAGCAGCTTAGCGCCGACTAGCGGGATCACAGATACGCAGTATTTT

J: TRBJ1-5
size: few
V: TRBV6-1
D: TRBD1
CDR3: CASSERGQGNQPQHF
DNA: TGTGCCAGCAGTGAGAGGGGGCAAGGCAATCAGCCCCAGCATTTT

J: TRBJ1-1
size: once
V: TRBV2
D: NA
CDR3: CASSRERDTEAFF
DNA: TGTGCCAGCAGTCGCGAGAGGGACACTGAAGCTTTCTTT

J: TRBJ1-5
size: NA
V: TRBV28
D: NA
CDR3: CASSFYRLSNQPQHF
DNA: TGTGCCAGCAGTTTTTACCGGTTGAGCAATCAGCCCCAGCATTTT

J: TRBJ2-7
size: few
V: TRBV5-4
D: TRBD1
CDR3: CASSIPGQGAGEQYF
DNA: TGTGCCAGCAGCATTCCGGGACAGGGGGCAGGGGAGCAGTACTTC

J: TRBJ2-5
size: once
V: TRBV2
D: NA
CDR3: CASSEGELGTQYF
DNA: TGTGCCAGCAGTGAAGGTGAACTTGGGACCCAGTACTTC

J: TRBJ2-1
size: NA
V: TRBV6-5
D: NA
CDR3: CASTPTGSEQFF
DNA: TGTGCCAGCACCCCCACCGGGAGTGAGCAGTTCTTC

J: TRBJ2-6
size: NA
V: TRBV5-5
D: NA
CDR3: CASRGTGPGANVLTF
DNA: TGTGCCAGCAGAGGCACAGGGCCTGGGGCCAACGTCCTGACTTTC